This T cell receptor beta chain was captured in a study of cytomegalovirus exposure and HLA in healthy donors. Overall study: From donors who were HLA-typed, an early data release held about 85 million unique TCRs.

Trimming stripped 2 bases from V and 7 bases from J, with 9 bases between. CDR1 and CDR2 (germline): SGHDT, YYEEEE. The CDR3 covers 13 residues. PCR used 60 Vbeta primers and 13 Jbeta primers. The repertoire was sequenced with immunoSEQ multiplex PCR; TCRdb's copy has only in-frame clones and lacks some. The sample includes about 170,000 clones, more than 60% of them seen just once. Points from the study as a whole: In a later analysis, TCR beta V- and J-gene trimming showed a link to a missense DCLRE1C variant.

This clone was found a few times. Its antigen remains unknown. Sequencing was done on a sample of PBMCs. This clonotype originated in a human donor in good health. The rearrangement links TRBV5-6 to TRBJ1-4; no reliable D call. This CDR3 reads CASSLGSGEKLFF. The CDR3 bases are TGTGCCAGCAGCTTAGGTTCGGGTGAAAAACTGTTTTTT.